This T cell receptor beta chain was found in a study of PD-1 and CTLA-4 blockade in melanoma. Sequencing used immunoSEQ multiplex PCR; TCRdb keeps in-frame clones, though not all of them. This sample has 20,000 to 25,000 clones, with approximately 90% found just once. Trimming cost V 3 bases and J 9 bases; bases outside gene matches: 7. CDR3 length: 15 residues. Germline V gene sequence: CDR1 SGDLS, CDR2 YYNGEE. The sample consisted of CD8+ T cells from peripheral blood, taken before anti-PD-1 treatment. The rearrangement links TRBV9 to TRBJ2-1; 12 positions agree with TRBD2. The receptor was derived from a human donor with melanoma. The CDR3 coding sequence is TGTGCCAGCAGCGAACGGACTAGCGGGGTCCCTGAGCAGTTCTTC. This codes for CASSERTSGVPEQFF.